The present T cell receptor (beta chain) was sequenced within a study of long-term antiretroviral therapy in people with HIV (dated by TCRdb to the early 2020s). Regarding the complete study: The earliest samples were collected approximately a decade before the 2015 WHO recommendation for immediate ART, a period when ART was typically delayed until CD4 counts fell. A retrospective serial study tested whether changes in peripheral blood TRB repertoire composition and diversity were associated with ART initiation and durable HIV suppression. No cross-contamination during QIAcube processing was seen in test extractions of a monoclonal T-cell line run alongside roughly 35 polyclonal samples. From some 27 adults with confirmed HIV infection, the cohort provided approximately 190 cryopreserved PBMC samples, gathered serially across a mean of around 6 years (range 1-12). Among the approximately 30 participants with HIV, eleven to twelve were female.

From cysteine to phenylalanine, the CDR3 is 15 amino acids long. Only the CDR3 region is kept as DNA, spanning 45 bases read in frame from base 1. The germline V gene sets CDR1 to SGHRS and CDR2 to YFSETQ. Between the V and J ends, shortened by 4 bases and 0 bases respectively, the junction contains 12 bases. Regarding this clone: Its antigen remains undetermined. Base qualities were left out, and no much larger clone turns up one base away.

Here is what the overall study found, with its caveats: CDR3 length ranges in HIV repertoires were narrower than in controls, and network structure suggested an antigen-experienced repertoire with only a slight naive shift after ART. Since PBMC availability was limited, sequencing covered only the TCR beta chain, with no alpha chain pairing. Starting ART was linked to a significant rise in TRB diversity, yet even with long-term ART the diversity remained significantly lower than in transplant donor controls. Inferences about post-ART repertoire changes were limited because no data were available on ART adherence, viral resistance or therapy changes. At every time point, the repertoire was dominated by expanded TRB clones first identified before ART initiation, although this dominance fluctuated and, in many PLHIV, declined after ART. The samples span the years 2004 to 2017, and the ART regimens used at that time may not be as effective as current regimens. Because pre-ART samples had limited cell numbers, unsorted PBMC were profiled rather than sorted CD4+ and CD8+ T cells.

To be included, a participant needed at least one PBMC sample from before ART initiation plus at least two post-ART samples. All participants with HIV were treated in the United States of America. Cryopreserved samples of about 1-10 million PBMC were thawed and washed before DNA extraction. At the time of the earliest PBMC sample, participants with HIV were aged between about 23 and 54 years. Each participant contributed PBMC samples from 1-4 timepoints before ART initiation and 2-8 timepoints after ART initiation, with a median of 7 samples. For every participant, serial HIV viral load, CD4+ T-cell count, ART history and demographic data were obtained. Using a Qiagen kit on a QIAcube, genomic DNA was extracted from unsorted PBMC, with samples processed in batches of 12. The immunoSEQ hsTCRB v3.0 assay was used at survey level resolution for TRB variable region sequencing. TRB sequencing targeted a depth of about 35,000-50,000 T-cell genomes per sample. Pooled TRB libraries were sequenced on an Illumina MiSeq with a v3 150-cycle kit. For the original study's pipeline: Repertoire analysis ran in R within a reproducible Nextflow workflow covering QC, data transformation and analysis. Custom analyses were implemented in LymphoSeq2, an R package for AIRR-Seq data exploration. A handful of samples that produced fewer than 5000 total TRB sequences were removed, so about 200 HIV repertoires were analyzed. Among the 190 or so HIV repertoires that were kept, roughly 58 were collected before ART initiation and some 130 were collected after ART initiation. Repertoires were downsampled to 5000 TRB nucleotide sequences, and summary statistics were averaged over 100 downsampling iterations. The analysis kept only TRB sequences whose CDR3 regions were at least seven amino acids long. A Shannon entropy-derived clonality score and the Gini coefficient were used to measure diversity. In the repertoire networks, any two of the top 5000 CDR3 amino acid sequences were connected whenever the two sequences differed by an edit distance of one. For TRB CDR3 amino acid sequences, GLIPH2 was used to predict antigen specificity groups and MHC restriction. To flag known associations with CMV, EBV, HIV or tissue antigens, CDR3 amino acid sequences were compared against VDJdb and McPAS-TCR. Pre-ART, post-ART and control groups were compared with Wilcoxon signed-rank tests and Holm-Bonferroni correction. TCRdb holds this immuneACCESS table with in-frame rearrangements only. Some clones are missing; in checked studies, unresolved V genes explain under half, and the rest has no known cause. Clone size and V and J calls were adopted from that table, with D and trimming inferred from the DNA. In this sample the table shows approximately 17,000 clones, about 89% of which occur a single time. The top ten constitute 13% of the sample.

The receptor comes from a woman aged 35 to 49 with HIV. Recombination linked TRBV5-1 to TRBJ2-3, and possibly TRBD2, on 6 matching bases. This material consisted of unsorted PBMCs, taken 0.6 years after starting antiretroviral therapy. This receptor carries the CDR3 CASSDASASTDTQYF. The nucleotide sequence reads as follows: TGCGCCAGCAGCGACGCTAGCGCTAGCACAGATACGCAGTATTTT.